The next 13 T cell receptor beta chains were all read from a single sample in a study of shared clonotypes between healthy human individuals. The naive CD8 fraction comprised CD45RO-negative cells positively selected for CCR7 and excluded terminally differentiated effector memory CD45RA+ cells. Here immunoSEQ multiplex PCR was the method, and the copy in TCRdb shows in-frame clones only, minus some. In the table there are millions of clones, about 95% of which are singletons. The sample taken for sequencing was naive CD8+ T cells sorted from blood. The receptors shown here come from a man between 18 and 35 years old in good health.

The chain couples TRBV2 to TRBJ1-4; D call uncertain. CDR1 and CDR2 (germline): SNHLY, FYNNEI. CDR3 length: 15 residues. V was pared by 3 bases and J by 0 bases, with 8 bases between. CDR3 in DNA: TGTGCCAGCAGTGATCCGGGAGCAACTAATGAAAAACTGTTTTTT. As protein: CASSDPGATNEKLFF.

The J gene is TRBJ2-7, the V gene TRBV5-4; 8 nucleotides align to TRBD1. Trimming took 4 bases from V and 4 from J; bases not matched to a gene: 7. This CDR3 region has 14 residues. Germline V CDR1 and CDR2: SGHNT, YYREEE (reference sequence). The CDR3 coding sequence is TGTGCCAGCAGCCCACAGGGGGTGGGGTACGAGCAGTACTTC. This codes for CASSPQGVGYEQYF.

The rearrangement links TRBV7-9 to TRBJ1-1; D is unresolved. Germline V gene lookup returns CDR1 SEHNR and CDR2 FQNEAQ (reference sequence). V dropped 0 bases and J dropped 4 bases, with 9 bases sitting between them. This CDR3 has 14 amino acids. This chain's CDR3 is CASSLAGPGTEAFF. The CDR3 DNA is TGTGCCAGCAGCTTAGCCGGACCCGGCACTGAAGCTTTCTTT.

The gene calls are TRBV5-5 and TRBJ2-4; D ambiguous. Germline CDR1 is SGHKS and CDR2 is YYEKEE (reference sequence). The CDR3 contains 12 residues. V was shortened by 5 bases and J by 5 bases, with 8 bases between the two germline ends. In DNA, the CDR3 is TGTGCCAGCAGTTGGATAGAAAACATTCAGTACTTC. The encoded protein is CASSWIENIQYF.

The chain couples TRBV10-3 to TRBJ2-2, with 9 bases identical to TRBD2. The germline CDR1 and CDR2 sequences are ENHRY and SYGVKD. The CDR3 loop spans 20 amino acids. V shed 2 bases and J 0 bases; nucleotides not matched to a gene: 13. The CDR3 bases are TGTGCCATCAGTGAGCCCCAGGGCGCAGCGGGGGGATCGAACACCGGGGAGCTGTTTTTT. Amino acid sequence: CAISEPQGAAGGSNTGELFF.

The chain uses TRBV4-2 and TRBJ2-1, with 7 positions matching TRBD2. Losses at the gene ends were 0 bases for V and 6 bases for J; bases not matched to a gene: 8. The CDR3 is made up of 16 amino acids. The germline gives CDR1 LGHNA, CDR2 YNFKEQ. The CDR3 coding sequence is TGTGCCAGCAGCCAAGATCTCGGGCGGGGGAGCAATGAGCAGTTCTTC. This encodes CASSQDLGRGSNEQFF.

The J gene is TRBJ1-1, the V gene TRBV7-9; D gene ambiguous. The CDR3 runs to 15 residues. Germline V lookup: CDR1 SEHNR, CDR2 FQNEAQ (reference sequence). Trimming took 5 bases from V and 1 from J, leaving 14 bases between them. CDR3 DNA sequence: TGTGCCAGCAGCGGCCTTGAGGGCCGGAACACTGAAGCTTTCTTT. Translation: CASSGLEGRNTEAFF.

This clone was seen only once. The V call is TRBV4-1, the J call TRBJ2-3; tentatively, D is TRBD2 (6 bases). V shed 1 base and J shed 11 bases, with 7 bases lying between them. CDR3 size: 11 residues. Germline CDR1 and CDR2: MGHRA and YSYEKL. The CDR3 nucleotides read TGCGCCAGCAGCCAAGTGGGGGGGCAGTATTTT. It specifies CASSQVGGQYF.

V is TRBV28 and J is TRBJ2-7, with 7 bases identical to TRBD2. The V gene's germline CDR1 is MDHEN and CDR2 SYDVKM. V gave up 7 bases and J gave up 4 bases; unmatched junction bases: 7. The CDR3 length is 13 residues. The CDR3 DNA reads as TGTGCCAGCACCAACCCCGGGGGGTACGAGCAGTACTTC. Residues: CASTNPGGYEQYF.

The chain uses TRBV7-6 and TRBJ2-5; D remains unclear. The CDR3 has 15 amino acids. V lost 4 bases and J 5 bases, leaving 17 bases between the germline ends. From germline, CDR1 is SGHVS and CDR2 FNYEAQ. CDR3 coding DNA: TGTGCCAGCAGCTCCTCCGGTCATCAGTTGGAGACCCAGTACTTC. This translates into CASSSSGHQLETQYF.

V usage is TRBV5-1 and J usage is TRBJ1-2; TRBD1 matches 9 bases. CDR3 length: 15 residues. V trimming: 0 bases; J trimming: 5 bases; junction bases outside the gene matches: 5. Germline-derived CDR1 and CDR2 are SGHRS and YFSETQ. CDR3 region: CASSLAGQGWYGYTF. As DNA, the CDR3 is TGCGCCAGCAGCTTGGCGGGACAGGGATGGTATGGCTACACCTTC.

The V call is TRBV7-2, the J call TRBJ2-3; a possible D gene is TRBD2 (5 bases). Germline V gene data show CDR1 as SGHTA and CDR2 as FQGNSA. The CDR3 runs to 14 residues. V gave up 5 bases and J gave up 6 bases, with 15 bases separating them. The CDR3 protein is CASSLGLNGDTQYF. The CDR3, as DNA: TGTGCCAGCAGCCTCGGACTGAACGGGGATACGCAGTATTTT.

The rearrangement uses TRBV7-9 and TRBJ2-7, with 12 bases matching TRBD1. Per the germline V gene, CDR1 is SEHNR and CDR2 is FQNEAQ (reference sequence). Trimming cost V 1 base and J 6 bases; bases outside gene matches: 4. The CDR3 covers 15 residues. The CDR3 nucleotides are TGTGCCAGCAGCTTAGTGGGACAGGGGGCCTCCGAGCAGTACTTC. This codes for CASSLVGQGASEQYF.